The 2 T cell receptor beta chains listed next were all sequenced from one sample in a study of blood T cell repertoires in COVID-19. The data were produced by immunoSEQ multiplex PCR, yet TCRdb's version contains in-frame clones alone and is incomplete. The sample includes 52,000 or so clones, 85% of them seen just once. The sequenced material came from peripheral blood. The receptors derive from a human donor in a cohort sampled during active COVID-19.

The chain uses TRBV4-1 and TRBJ2-3, with D possibly being TRBD2 (5 bases). Germline loops: CDR1 MGHRA, CDR2 YSYEKL. The CDR3 extends over 13 amino acids. Trimming shortened V by 2 bases and J by 13 bases, and 16 bases separated the two germline ends. The CDR3 sequence: CASSQTAGGFKYF. In nucleotides, the CDR3 is TGCGCCAGCAGCCAAACTGCAGGAGGTTTTAAGTATTTT.

Note on this clone: Other DNA sequences from this sample encode an identical CDR3 as well. The rearrangement uses TRBV19 and TRBJ2-7; 7 bases agree with TRBD2. The germline gives CDR1 LNHDA, CDR2 SQIVND (reference sequence). V was clipped by 3 bases and J by 2 bases; unmatched bases: 4. The CDR3 extends over 14 amino acids. CDR3 nucleotide sequence: TGTGCCAGTAGTATCGGAGCGGGAACCTACGAGCAGTACTTC. Translated, it gives CASSIGAGTYEQYF.